This T cell receptor beta chain was sequenced in a study of radiation and T cells in renal cell carcinoma. The table came from immunoSEQ multiplex PCR; TCRdb's copy has only in-frame clones and leaves some out. The sample holds around 140,000 clones, 70% to 90% seen once. Regarding time point: blood 4 weeks post-SBRT, at nephrectomy. Treatment noted: 15 Gy SBRT to primary tumor, nephrectomy 4 weeks later. Study-wide results and caveats: Top tumor clonotypes rose in blood 2 weeks post-radiation, then contracted.

Turning to this clone: Its antigen is undetermined.

Germline-derived CDR1 and CDR2 are SGHAT and FQNNGV. V dropped 3 bases and J dropped 1 base, with 15 bases sitting between them. The CDR3 contains 16 residues. The chain combines TRBV11-2 with TRBJ1-1; possible D gene TRBD1, 6 bases. The sample was blood, taken from a patient whose treatment included radiotherapy and nephrectomy. The clonotype was recovered from a woman between 45 and 65 years old with renal cell carcinoma. In nucleotides, the CDR3 is TGTGCCAGCAGCTTGGCCTTGTTGGGGGCGAACACTGAAGCTTTCTTT. Amino acid sequence: CASSLALLGANTEAFF.